This record looks at one T cell receptor beta chain sequence and its context. This record belongs to a study of T cell responses to AZD1222 COVID-19 vaccine. Measured with immunoSEQ multiplex PCR; TCRdb has only the in-frame clones, and not every one. Of about 180,000 clones in the sample, about 89% were seen once. Trimming removed 4 bases from V and 3 bases from J; junction bases left unmatched: 6. CDR3 length: 15 residues. Germline V gives CDR1 LNHDA, CDR2 SQIVND (reference sequence). The sequence came from an adult in good health. This chain connects TRBV19 to TRBJ1-5, with TRBD1 matching over 7 bases. The sequenced sample was peripheral blood, obtained on day 0 of AZD1222 vaccination. In nucleotides, the CDR3 is TGTGCCAGTAGTACCGACAGGGCCCTCAATCAGCCCCAGCATTTT. Translation: CASSTDRALNQPQHF.